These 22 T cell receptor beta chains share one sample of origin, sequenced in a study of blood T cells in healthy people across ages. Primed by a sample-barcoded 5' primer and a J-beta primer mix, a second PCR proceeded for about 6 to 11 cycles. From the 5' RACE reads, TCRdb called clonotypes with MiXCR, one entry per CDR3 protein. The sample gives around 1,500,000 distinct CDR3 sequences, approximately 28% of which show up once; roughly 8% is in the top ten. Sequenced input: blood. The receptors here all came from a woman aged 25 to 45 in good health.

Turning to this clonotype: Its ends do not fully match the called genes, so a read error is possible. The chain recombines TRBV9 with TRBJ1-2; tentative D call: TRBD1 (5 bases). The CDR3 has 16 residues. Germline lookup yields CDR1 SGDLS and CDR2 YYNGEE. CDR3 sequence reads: CASGVNPPQGNYGYTF. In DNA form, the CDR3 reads TGTGCCAGCGGCGTAAACCCCCCCCAGGGAAATTATGGCTACACCTTC. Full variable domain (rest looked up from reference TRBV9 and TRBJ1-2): DSGVTQTPKHLITATGQRVTLRCSPRSGDLSVYWYQQSLDQGLQFLIQYYNGEERAKGNILERFSAQQFPDLHSELNLSSLELGDSALYFCASGVNPPQGNYGYTFGSGTRLTVV.

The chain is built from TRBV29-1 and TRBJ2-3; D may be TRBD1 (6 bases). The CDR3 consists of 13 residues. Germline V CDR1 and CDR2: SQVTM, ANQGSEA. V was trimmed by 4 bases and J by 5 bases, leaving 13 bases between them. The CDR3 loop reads CSVAVRGVDTQYF. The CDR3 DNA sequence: TGCAGCGTTGCGGTCAGGGGAGTAGATACGCAGTATTTT.

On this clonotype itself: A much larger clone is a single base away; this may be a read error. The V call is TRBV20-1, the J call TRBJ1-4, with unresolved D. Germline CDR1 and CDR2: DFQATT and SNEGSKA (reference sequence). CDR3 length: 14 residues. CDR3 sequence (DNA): TGCAGTGCTAGAGGGAAGGCAACTAATGAAAAACGGTTTTTT. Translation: CSARGKATNEKRFF.

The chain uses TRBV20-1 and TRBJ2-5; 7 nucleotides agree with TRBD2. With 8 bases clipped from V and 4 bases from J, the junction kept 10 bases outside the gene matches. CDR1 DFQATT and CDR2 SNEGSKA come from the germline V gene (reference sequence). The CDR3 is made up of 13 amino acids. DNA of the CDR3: TGCAGTACCGACGGAGCGGGGTTAGAGACCCAGTACTTC. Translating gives CSTDGAGLETQYF.

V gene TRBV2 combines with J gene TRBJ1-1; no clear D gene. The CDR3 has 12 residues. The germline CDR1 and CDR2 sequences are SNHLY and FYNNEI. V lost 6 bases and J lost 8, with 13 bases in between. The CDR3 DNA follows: TGTGCCAGCAGGGTTACAGTTACCGAAGCTTTCTTT. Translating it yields CASRVTVTEAFF.

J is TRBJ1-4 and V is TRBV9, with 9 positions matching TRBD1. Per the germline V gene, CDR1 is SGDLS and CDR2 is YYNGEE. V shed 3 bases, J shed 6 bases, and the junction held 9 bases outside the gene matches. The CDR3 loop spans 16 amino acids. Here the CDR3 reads CASSAVPGTGYEKLFF. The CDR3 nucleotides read TGTGCCAGCAGCGCCGTCCCGGGGACAGGGTATGAAAAACTGTTTTTT.

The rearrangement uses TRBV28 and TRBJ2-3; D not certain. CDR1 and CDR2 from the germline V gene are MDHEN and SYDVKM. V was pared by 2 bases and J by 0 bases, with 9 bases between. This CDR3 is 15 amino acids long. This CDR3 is CASSLQDSSTDTQYF. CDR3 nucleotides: TGTGCCAGCAGTTTACAGGATTCTAGCACAGATACGCAGTATTTT. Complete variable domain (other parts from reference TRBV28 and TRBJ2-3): DVKVTQSSRYLVKRTGEKVFLECVQDMDHENMFWYRQDPGLGLRLIYFSYDVKMKEKGDIPEGYSVSREKKERFSLILESASTNQTSMYLCASSLQDSSTDTQYFGPGTRLTVL.

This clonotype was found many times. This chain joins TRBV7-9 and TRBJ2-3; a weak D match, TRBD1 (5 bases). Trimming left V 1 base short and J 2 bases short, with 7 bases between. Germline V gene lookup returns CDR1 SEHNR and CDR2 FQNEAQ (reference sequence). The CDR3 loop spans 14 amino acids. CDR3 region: CASSLEGNTDTQYF. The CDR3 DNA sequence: TGTGCCAGCAGCTTAGAGGGGAACACAGATACGCAGTATTTT.

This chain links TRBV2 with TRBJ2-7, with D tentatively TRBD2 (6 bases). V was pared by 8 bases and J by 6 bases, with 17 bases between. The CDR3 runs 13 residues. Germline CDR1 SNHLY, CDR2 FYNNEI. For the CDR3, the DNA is TGTGCCAGCGGGGCGGTCAAGGAGGGCGAGCAGTACTTC. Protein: CASGAVKEGEQYF.

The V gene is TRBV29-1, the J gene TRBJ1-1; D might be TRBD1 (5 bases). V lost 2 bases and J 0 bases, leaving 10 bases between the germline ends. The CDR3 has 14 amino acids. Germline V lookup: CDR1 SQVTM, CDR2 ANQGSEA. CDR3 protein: CSVELGGMNTEAFF. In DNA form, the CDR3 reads TGCAGCGTTGAACTGGGGGGTATGAACACTGAAGCTTTCTTT.

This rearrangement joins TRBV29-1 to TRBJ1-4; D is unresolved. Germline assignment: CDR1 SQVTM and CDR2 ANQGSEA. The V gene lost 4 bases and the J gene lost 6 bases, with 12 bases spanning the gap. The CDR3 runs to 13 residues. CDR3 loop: CSVGQASDEKLFF. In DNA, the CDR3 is TGCAGCGTTGGCCAGGCATCGGATGAAAAACTGTTTTTT.

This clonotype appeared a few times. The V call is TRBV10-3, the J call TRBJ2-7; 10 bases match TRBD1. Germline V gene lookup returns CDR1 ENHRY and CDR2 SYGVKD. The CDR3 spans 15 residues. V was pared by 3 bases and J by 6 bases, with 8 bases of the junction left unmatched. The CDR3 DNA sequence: TGTGCCATCAGTGATGCCGGACAGGGGGTCCGCGAGCAGTACTTC. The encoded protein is CAISDAGQGVREQYF.

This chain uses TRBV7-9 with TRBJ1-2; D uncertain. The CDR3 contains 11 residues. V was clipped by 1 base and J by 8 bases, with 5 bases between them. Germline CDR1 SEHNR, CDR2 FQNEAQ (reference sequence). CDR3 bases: TGTGCCAGCAGCTTAGAGGAAGGCTACACCTTC. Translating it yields CASSLEEGYTF. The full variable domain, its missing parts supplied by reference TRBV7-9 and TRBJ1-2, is DTGVSQNPRHKITKRGQNVTFRCDPISEHNRLYWYRQTLGQGPEFLTYFQNEAQLEKSRLLSDRFSAERPKGSFSTLEIQRTEQGDSAMYLCASSLEEGYTFGSGTRLTVV.

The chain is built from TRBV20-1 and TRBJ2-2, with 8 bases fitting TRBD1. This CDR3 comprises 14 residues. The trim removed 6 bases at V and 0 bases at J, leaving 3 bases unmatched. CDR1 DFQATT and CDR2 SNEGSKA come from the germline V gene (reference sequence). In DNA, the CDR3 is TGCAGTGCGTACAGGGGGGCGAACACCGGGGAGCTGTTTTTT. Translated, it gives CSAYRGANTGELFF.

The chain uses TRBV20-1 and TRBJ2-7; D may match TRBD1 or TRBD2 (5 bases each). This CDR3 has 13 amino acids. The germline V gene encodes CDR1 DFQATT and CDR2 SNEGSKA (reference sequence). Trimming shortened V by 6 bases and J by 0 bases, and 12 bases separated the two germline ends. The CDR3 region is CSATGPNSYEQYF. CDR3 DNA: TGCAGTGCAACGGGACCTAACTCCTACGAGCAGTACTTC.

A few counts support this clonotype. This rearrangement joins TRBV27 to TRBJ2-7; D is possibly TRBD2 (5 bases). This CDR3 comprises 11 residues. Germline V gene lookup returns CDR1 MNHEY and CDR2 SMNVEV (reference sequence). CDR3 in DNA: TGTGCGACCGGGGATACCTACGAGCAGTACTTC. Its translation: CATGDTYEQYF.

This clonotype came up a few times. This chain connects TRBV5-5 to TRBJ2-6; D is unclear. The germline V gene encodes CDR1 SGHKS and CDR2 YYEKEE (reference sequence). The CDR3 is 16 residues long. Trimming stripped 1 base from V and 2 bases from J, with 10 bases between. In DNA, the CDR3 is TGTGCCAGCAGCTTGACCCAGCTGGCTGGGGCCAACGTCCTGACTTTC. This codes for CASSLTQLAGANVLTF.

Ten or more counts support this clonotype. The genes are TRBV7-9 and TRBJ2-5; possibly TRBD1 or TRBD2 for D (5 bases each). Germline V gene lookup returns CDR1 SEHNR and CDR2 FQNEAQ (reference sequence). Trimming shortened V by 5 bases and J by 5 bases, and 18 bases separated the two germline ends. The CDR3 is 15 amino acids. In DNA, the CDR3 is TGTGCCAGCAGCCTATCCAGGGCACCGGGGGAGACCCAGTACTTC. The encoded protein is CASSLSRAPGETQYF.

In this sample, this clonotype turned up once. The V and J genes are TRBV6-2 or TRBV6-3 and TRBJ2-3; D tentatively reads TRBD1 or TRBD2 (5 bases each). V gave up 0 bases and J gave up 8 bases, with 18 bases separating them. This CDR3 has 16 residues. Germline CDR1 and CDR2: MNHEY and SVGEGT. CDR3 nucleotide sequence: TGTGCCAGCAGTTACTCGACGGGGCCCGATAGAGCTACGCAGTATTTT. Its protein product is CASSYSTGPDRATQYF.

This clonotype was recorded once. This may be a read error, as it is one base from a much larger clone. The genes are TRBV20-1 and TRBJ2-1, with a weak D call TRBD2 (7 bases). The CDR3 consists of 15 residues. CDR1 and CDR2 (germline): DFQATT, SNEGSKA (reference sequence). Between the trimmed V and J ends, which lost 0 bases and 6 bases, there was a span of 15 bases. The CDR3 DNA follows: TGCAGTGCTAGAGAAACTGGCGGGGGCATCAATGAGCAGTTCTTC. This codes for CSARETGGGINEQFF.

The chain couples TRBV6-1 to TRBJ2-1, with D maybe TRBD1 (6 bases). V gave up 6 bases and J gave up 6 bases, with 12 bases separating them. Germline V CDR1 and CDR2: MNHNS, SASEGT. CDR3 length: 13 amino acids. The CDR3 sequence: CASRVRRGNEQFF. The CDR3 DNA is TGTGCCAGCAGGGTTCGCAGGGGCAATGAGCAGTTCTTC.

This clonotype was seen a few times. Here the CDR3 reads CASSQNIQGPYEQYF. The DNA of the CDR3 is TGTGCCAGCAGTCAAAACATCCAGGGCCCTTACGAGCAGTACTTC. The genes are TRBV7-9 and TRBJ2-4, with D perhaps TRBD1 (5 bases). The J call may be in error: the DNA end matches TRBJ2-7 better. The germline CDR1 and CDR2 sequences are SEHNR and FQNEAQ (reference sequence). The CDR3 loop spans 15 amino acids.